This record covers a single T cell receptor beta chain. The entry originates in a study of technical replicates of blood from a few donors. This CDR3 has 16 residues. V was pared by 3 bases and J by 0 bases, with 4 bases of the junction left unmatched. The germline V gene has CDR1 SGHRS and CDR2 YFSETQ. Using immunoSEQ multiplex PCR, the repertoire was profiled, and TCRdb retains in-frame clones only, with some absent. Found here are roughly 65,000 clones, about 90% of them singletons; the top ten hold less than 5%. The sequencing sample was made of PBMCs. This sequence joins TRBV5-1 and TRBJ2-4; 9 nucleotides line up with TRBD1. The source of this sequence is a human donor in good health. Some clones in this sample may be carry-over from other donors' samples. CDR3 bases: TGCGCCAGCAGCTACGGACAGGGGCTAGCCAAAAACATTCAGTACTTC. It yields the protein CASSYGQGLAKNIQYF.